A single sample gave rise to the 30 T cell receptor beta chains below, sequenced in a study of preoperative IRX-2 immunotherapy in early breast cancer. Clones were read by immunoSEQ multiplex PCR, and TCRdb kept only the in-frame ones, dropping some. The repertoire holds tens of thousands of clones, with roughly 80% as singletons. Noted treatment: preoperative locoregional IRX-2 cytokine immunotherapy. The source was lymph node tissue, collected before IRX-2 immunotherapy. These receptors originate from a human donor with breast cancer.

Judged by abundance, this clone is medium-sized. The J gene is TRBJ1-1, the V gene TRBV11-3; maybe TRBD1 (6 bases). The germline V gene encodes CDR1 SGHNT and CDR2 YENEEA. There are 14 residues in the CDR3. The V gene lost 5 bases and the J gene lost 4 bases, with 14 bases spanning the gap. The CDR3 protein is CASSRYAGATEAFF. In DNA, the CDR3 is TGTGCCAGCAGCCGTTATGCGGGGGCCACTGAAGCTTTCTTT.

The rearrangement joins TRBV6-8 to TRBJ1-2, with 7 bases matching TRBD1. This CDR3 region has 16 residues. Germline assignment: CDR1 MNHGY and CDR2 SAAAGT. With V trimmed by 0 bases and J by 8 bases, 12 bases remained unmatched. CDR3 region: CASSYSTITGVKGYTF. DNA of the CDR3: TGTGCCAGCAGTTACTCGACCATAACAGGGGTAAAAGGCTACACCTTC.

The V gene is TRBV6-8, the J gene TRBJ2-2; tentative D call: TRBD2 (6 bases). Per germline, CDR1 MNHGY and CDR2 SAAAGT. The CDR3 has 18 amino acids. V was clipped by 0 bases and J by 5 bases, with 19 bases between them. The DNA for the CDR3 is TGTGCCAGCAGTTACTCGCCACCCCGTCAGGCGGGGACCGGGGAGCTGTTTTTT. Its translation: CASSYSPPRQAGTGELFF.

The chain combines TRBV6-8 with TRBJ1-5; no reliable D call. Trimming pared 0 bases from V and 1 base from J, leaving 7 bases between. Germline V CDR1 and CDR2: MNHGY, SAAAGT. This CDR3 has 15 residues. The CDR3 DNA reads as TGTGCCAGCAGTTACTCGTACAAAAGCAATCAGCCCCAGCATTTT. The encoded protein is CASSYSYKSNQPQHF.

This clone was counted only a few times. V gene TRBV6-8 combines with J gene TRBJ1-2; D is perhaps TRBD1 (6 bases). CDR3 size: 13 residues. Germline loops: CDR1 MNHGY, CDR2 SAAAGT. Trimming shortened V by 6 bases and J by 3 bases, and 11 bases separated the two germline ends. This CDR3 is CASRKAGDYGYTF. The CDR3 nucleotides read TGTGCCAGCAGAAAGGCAGGGGACTATGGCTACACCTTC.

This rearrangement joins TRBV11-3 to TRBJ2-3; maybe TRBD2 (6 bases). Germline-derived CDR1 and CDR2 are SGHNT and YENEEA. The CDR3 runs 15 residues. The V end was cut by 5 bases, the J end by 0 bases, with 12 bases between. The CDR3 sequence is CASSRVGTSTDTQYF. For the CDR3, the DNA is TGTGCCAGCAGCCGAGTCGGGACTAGCACAGATACGCAGTATTTT.

This chain joins TRBV11-3 and TRBJ1-1; D not resolved. There are 15 residues in the CDR3. Germline CDR1 reads SGHNT; CDR2 reads YENEEA. Between the trimmed V and J ends, which lost 2 bases and 0 bases, there was a span of 10 bases. CDR3 nucleotides: TGTGCCAGCAGCTTAATGGAGCACATGAACACTGAAGCTTTCTTT. This encodes CASSLMEHMNTEAFF.

CDR3 residues: CASGQGGRSEQYF. The CDR3 DNA is TGTGCCAGTGGACAGGGTGGTAGGAGTGAGCAGTACTTC. The chain combines TRBV6-8 with TRBJ2-7; 8 bases map to TRBD1. V gave up 9 bases and J gave up 7 bases; unmatched junction bases: 11. This CDR3 is 13 amino acids long. CDR1 MNHGY and CDR2 SAAAGT come from the germline V gene.

V and J are TRBV6-8 and TRBJ2-1, with TRBD2 matching 7 bases. The CDR3 runs 16 residues. Per germline, CDR1 MNHGY and CDR2 SAAAGT. V was pared by 7 bases and J by 0 bases, with 9 bases of the junction left unmatched. CDR3 sequence reads: CASKSRGEGSYNEQFF. DNA of the CDR3: TGTGCCAGCAAATCCCGAGGGGAGGGCTCCTACAATGAGCAGTTCTTC.

The chain is built from TRBV6-8 and TRBJ1-2; D uncertain. Germline lookup yields CDR1 MNHGY and CDR2 SAAAGT. The CDR3 covers 14 residues. V was trimmed by 2 bases and J by 5 bases, leaving 12 bases between them. The CDR3 protein is CASSYVPDTYGYTF. CDR3 DNA: TGTGCCAGCAGTTACGTACCTGATACTTATGGCTACACCTTC.

This chain uses TRBV28 with TRBJ2-2; D remains ambiguous. The CDR3 consists of 12 residues. Per the germline V gene, CDR1 is MDHEN and CDR2 is SYDVKM. V gave up 1 base and J gave up 7 bases, with 4 bases separating them. As DNA, the CDR3 is TGTGCCAGCAGTTTATCCGGCGGGGAGCTGTTTTTT. This codes for CASSLSGGELFF.

V is TRBV28 and J is TRBJ1-2; 8 bases are a match to TRBD1. This CDR3 region has 19 residues. With V trimmed by 6 bases and J by 6 bases, 24 bases remained unmatched. Germline assignment: CDR1 MDHEN and CDR2 SYDVKM. CDR3 amino acids: CASRTLTRDRMSFGDGYTF. The CDR3 DNA follows: TGTGCCAGCAGAACACTGACCCGGGACAGGATGTCCTTTGGGGATGGCTACACCTTC.

The V gene is TRBV7-6, the J gene TRBJ1-6, with 9 bases fitting TRBD1. CDR3 length: 16 amino acids. Trimming took 6 bases from V and 6 from J; bases not matched to a gene: 9. From germline, CDR1 is SGHVS and CDR2 FNYEAQ. CDR3 region: CASRQPGQGLNSPLHF. The CDR3 bases are TGTGCCAGCAGACAACCGGGACAGGGCCTTAATTCACCCCTCCACTTT.

The chain is built from TRBV28 and TRBJ1-1; D gene unclear. This CDR3 comprises 12 residues. Trimming took 5 bases from V and 1 from J, leaving 5 bases between them. Germline V lookup: CDR1 MDHEN, CDR2 SYDVKM. This chain's CDR3 is CASSLGNTEAFF. The CDR3 DNA reads TGTGCCAGCAGTCTAGGGAACACTGAAGCTTTCTTT.

The rearrangement uses TRBV29-1 and TRBJ2-3, with D possibly TRBD2 on 6 matching bases. Germline lookup yields CDR1 SQVTM and CDR2 ANQGSEA. CDR3 length: 17 amino acids. V lost 8 bases, J lost 0 bases, and 24 bases lay in between. The CDR3 DNA reads as TGCAGCACCAAACATTCAGGTTTTAGCGGCAGCACAGATACGCAGTATTTT. This encodes CSTKHSGFSGSTDTQYF.

This chain joins TRBV9 and TRBJ2-3; the D gene could be TRBD1 or TRBD2 (5 bases each). Germline V CDR1 and CDR2: SGDLS, YYNGEE. The CDR3 has 15 amino acids. The V end was cut by 0 bases, the J end by 4 bases, with 12 bases between. The CDR3 region has the DNA TGTGCCAGCAGCGTAGGCCTAGGGGAGTCAGATACGCAGTATTTT. Its protein is CASSVGLGESDTQYF.

The genes are TRBV29-1 and TRBJ1-1; D is undetermined. The CDR3 is 12 amino acids. Deletions cut 5 bases from V and 12 bases from J, with 19 bases between. The germline gives CDR1 SQVTM, CDR2 ANQGSEA. The DNA of the CDR3 is TGCAGCGTTCAGGAGGGCGCGGCAGGCACTTTCTTT. Translating gives CSVQEGAAGTFF.

The J gene is TRBJ1-5, the V gene TRBV6-8; D gene uncertain. Germline values: CDR1 MNHGY, CDR2 SAAAGT. The CDR3 spans 14 residues. Trimming removed 7 bases at V and 8 bases at J, with 18 bases between. DNA of the CDR3: TGTGCCAGCACTAGGGTGCCGGTCGGGGAGCCCCAGCATTTT. Amino acid sequence: CASTRVPVGEPQHF.

The chain joins TRBV5-1 to TRBJ2-3, with 10 nucleotides matching TRBD2. The CDR3 is made up of 16 amino acids. V dropped 0 bases and J dropped 4; count of bases not matched to a gene: 5. CDR1 SGHRS and CDR2 YFSETQ come from the germline V gene. CDR3 sequence: CASSLDLAGDSDTQYF. DNA of the CDR3: TGCGCCAGCAGCTTGGACCTAGCGGGGGACTCAGATACGCAGTATTTT.

The chain employs TRBV11-3 and TRBJ1-2; a weak D match, TRBD1 (5 bases). The germline gives CDR1 SGHNT, CDR2 YENEEA. This CDR3 spans 14 amino acids. The V end lost 5 bases, the J end lost 4 bases, and 14 bases lay between the germline ends. CDR3 DNA: TGTGCCAGCAGCCAAATGACCGGGACCTATGGCTACACCTTC. It translates to CASSQMTGTYGYTF. Supplemented by reference TRBV11-3 and TRBJ1-2, the full variable domain reads EAGVVQSPRYKIIEKKQPVAFWCNPISGHNTLYWYLQNLGQGPELLIRYENEEAVDDSQLPKDRFSAERLKGVDSTLKIQPAELGDSAVYLCASSQMTGTYGYTFGSGTRLTVV.

V and J are TRBV28 and TRBJ2-4, with 14 nucleotides matching TRBD2. The CDR3 covers 21 residues. Per the germline V gene, CDR1 is MDHEN and CDR2 is SYDVKM. After removal of 5 bases from V and 0 bases from J, the junction contained 15 bases not matched to a gene. The CDR3 DNA follows: TGTGCCAGCAGTCCACCACCTTCGGGACTAGCGGGGGCTCTAGCCAAAAACATTCAGTACTTC. It translates to CASSPPPSGLAGALAKNIQYF.

The V call is TRBV6-8, the J call TRBJ2-5; 13 nucleotides agree with TRBD2. J lost 3 bases, V lost 6 bases, and 7 bases had no gene match. This CDR3 has 16 amino acids. The V gene's germline CDR1 is MNHGY and CDR2 SAAAGT. CDR3 coding DNA: TGTGCCAGCAGGACACTGGGGACTAGCGGGGAAGAGACCCAGTACTTC. As protein: CASRTLGTSGEETQYF.

CDR3 sequence: CASRSRDRVEKLFF. The CDR3 DNA sequence: TGTGCCAGCAGGAGCCGGGACAGGGTAGAAAAACTGTTTTTT. The V call is TRBV6-8, the J call TRBJ1-4; TRBD1 aligns across 9 bases. From germline, CDR1 is MNHGY and CDR2 SAAAGT. J lost 8 bases, V lost 6 bases, and 7 bases had no gene match. This CDR3 has 14 amino acids.

This chain links TRBV25-1 with TRBJ1-6; TRBD1 agrees at 7 bases. Per the germline V gene, CDR1 is MGHDK and CDR2 is SYGVNS. Germline trimming cut 6 bases from V and 7 bases from J; bases unmatched to any gene: 6. There are 14 residues in the CDR3. CDR3 loop: CASREGGRNSPLHF. In DNA, the CDR3 is TGTGCCAGCAGAGAAGGGGGCAGGAATTCACCCCTCCACTTT.

This chain connects TRBV11-3 to TRBJ1-3; 7 bases line up with TRBD1. The CDR3 has 16 residues. V shed 5 bases, J shed 5 bases, and the junction held 12 bases outside the gene matches. Germline V gene sequence: CDR1 SGHNT, CDR2 YENEEA. The CDR3 loop reads CASSGGSTGWRNTIYF. The CDR3 DNA is TGTGCCAGCAGCGGGGGATCGACAGGGTGGAGAAACACCATATATTTT.

The rearrangement uses TRBV19 and TRBJ2-1, with TRBD2 identical over 12 bases. This CDR3 spans 15 amino acids. J was trimmed by 9 bases and V by 3 bases; bases with no gene match: 6. Germline CDR1 reads LNHDA; CDR2 reads SQIVND (reference sequence). The CDR3 bases are TGTGCCAGTAGTATCTCGGGACTAGCGGGCCCTGAGCAGTTCTTC. Encoded protein: CASSISGLAGPEQFF.

This sequence joins TRBV19 and TRBJ2-7; 10 positions agree with TRBD1. Germline CDR1 LNHDA, CDR2 SQIVND (reference sequence). V was pared by 10 bases and J by 3 bases, with 15 bases of the junction left unmatched. The CDR3 totals 16 residues. CDR3 protein: CATLLPQGQGNYEQYF. CDR3 nucleotide sequence: TGTGCCACCTTACTACCCCAGGGACAGGGGAACTACGAGCAGTACTTC.

This clone occurred a few times. The rearrangement joins TRBV10-2 to TRBJ1-4; D ambiguous. V lost 8 bases and J 8 bases, leaving 12 bases between the germline ends. From germline, CDR1 is WSHSY and CDR2 SAAADI. This CDR3 contains 12 residues. CDR3 amino acids: CASGSLGEKLFF. CDR3 DNA sequence: TGCGCCAGCGGGAGCCTGGGGGAAAAACTGTTTTTT.

The chain uses TRBV19 and TRBJ1-2; 11 bases are a match to TRBD1. Looked up from germline, CDR1 is LNHDA and CDR2 is SQIVND (reference sequence). CDR3 size: 15 residues. V shed 6 bases, J shed 4 bases, and the junction held 7 bases outside the gene matches. The CDR3: CASSTGGQGVYGYTF. In nucleotides, the CDR3 is TGTGCCAGTAGCACCGGGGGACAGGGGGTCTATGGCTACACCTTC.

This clone was found once. V usage is TRBV7-6 and J usage is TRBJ2-3; D is possibly TRBD2 (6 bases). The germline gives CDR1 SGHVS, CDR2 FNYEAQ. Trimming pared 5 bases from V and 4 bases from J, leaving 22 bases between. The CDR3 extends over 17 amino acids. The CDR3 reads CASSDRMAGMGADTQYF. DNA for the CDR3: TGTGCCAGCAGCGATAGGATGGCGGGGATGGGGGCAGATACGCAGTATTTT.